The table lists the clone carrying this TCR beta chain with a few counts. Its antigen is undetermined. This entry is derived from a study of human T cells and chemical hapten exposure. Study at large: Patients, mostly women, had alopecia areata, alopecia totalis or alopecia universalis.

Germline V gene sequence: CDR1 MGHRA, CDR2 YSYEKL. This CDR3 has 15 residues. V shed 8 bases and J 0 bases; nucleotides not matched to a gene: 10. Time point indicated: patch test 3, about 24 weeks after DPC sensitization. Documented treatment: therapeutic diphenylcyclopropenone sensitization with weekly scalp DPC. The drawing of blood occurred before each patch test was applied. Study results and caveats: High-frequency TCRs, those above 1 in 1000, stayed the same after DPC sensitization.

TCRdb analysed the RACE reads with MiXCR anew, one entry per CDR3 protein. The sample shows fewer than 200,000 distinct CDR3 sequences, about a quarter of them seen only once. The sample consisted of whole blood, taken in connection with sensitization to the hapten diphenylcyclopropenone (DPC). The clonotype comes from a woman aged 18 to 35 with alopecia areata. Some clones in this sample may be carry-over from other donors' samples. This chain links TRBV4-1 with TRBJ2-7; 7 bases match TRBD1. The CDR3 DNA follows: TGCGCCAGCTCGGGGACAGTCCTGACCTCCTACGAGCAGTACTTC. It is translated as CASSGTVLTSYEQYF.